This TCR beta chain was observed in a study of blood T cells in healthy people across ages. The study, taken as a whole, reports: It was found that TCR beta diversity correlated strongly with the percentage of naive T cells.

CDR1 is SGDLS and CDR2 is YYNGEE in the germline V gene. V was clipped by 4 bases and J by 6 bases; unmatched bases: 8. The CDR3 runs to 16 residues. Sample-barcoded 5' priming and a J-beta primer mix drove a second PCR of roughly 7 to 11 cycles. A tag from a template-switch adaptor with 12 random nucleotides marked each cDNA molecule. Each sample yielded at least 3 million CDR3-containing paired-end reads. TCRdb passed the 5' RACE reads through MiXCR, listing each CDR3 protein once. The data contain hundreds of thousands of distinct CDR3 sequences, roughly 32% of them singletons. This clonotype was observed at least ten times. The target antigen is unknown.

V is TRBV9 and J is TRBJ2-1; 12 bases are a match to TRBD2. The clonotype was recovered from a woman older than 75 in good health. The sample was blood. The CDR3 DNA sequence: TGTGCCAGCAGCTCGCGACTAGCGGGGGCCCTCAATGAGCAGTTCTTC. This translates into CASSSRLAGALNEQFF.